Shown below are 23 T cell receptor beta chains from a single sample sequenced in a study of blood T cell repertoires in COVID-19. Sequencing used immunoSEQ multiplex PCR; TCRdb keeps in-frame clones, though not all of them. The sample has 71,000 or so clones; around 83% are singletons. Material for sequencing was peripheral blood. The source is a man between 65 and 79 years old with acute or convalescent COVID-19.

DNA of the CDR3: TGTGCCAGCAGCCAAGGAGTATACAATGAGCAGTTCTTC. Residues: CASSQGVYNEQFF. The chain couples TRBV14 to TRBJ2-1; D not certain. V was pared by 1 base and J by 4 bases, with 5 bases between. The CDR3 is 13 residues long. The V gene's germline CDR1 is SGHDN and CDR2 FVKESK.

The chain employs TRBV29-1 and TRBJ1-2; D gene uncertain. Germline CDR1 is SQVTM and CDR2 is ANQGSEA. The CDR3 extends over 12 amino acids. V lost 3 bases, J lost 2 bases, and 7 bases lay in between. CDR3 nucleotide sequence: TGCAGCGTTGAGGGCAGCAACTATGGCTACACCTTC. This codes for CSVEGSNYGYTF.

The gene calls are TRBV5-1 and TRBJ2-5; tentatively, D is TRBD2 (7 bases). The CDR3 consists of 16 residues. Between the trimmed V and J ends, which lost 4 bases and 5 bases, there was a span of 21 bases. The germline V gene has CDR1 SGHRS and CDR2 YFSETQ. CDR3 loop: CASSLLPRRGGETQYF. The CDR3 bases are TGCGCCAGCAGCCTACTACCGCGCAGGGGAGGGGAGACCCAGTACTTC.

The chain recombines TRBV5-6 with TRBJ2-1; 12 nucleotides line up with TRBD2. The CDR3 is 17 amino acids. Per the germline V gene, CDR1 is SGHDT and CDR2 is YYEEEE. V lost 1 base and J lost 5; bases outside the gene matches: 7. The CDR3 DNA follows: TGTGCCAGCAGCTTGAGACTAGCGGGAGTTGGGCACAATGAGCAGTTCTTC. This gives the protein CASSLRLAGVGHNEQFF.

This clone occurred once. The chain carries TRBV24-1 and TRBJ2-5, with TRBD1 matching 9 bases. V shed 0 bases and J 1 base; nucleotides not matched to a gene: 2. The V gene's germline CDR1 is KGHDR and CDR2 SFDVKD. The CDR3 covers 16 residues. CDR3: CATSDLGTGFQETQYF. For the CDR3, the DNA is TGTGCCACCAGTGATTTGGGGACAGGGTTCCAAGAGACCCAGTACTTC.

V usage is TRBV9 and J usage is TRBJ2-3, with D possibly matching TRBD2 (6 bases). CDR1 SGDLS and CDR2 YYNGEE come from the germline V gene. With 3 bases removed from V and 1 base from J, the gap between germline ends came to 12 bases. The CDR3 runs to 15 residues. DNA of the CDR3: TGTGCCAGCAGCGCTTCTCTAGCGCGCACAGATACGCAGTATTTT. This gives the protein CASSASLARTDTQYF.

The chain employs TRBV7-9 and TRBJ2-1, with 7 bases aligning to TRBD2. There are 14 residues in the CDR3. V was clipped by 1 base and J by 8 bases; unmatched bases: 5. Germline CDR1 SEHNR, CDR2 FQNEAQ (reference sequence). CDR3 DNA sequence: TGTGCCAGCAGCTTAGACTGGGGGGGATATGAGCAGTTCTTC. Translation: CASSLDWGGYEQFF.

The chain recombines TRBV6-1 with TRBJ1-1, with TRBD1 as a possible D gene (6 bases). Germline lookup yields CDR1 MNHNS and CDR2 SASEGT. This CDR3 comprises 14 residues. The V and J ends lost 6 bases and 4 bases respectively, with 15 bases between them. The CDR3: CASRSGGGSTEAFF. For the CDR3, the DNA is TGTGCCAGCAGGTCGGGAGGGGGAAGCACTGAAGCTTTCTTT.

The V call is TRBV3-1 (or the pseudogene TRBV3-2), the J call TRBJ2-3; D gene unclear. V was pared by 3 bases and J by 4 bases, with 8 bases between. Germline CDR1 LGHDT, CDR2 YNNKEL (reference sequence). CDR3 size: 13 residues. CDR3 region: CASSQTAADTQYF. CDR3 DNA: TGTGCCAGCAGCCAGACGGCGGCAGATACGCAGTATTTT.

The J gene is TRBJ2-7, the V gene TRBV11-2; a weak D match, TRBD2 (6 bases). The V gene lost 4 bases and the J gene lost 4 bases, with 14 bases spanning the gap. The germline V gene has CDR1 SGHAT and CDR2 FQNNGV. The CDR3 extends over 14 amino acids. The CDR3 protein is CASSYFGAGYEQYF. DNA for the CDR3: TGTGCCAGCAGCTACTTCGGGGCGGGGTACGAGCAGTACTTC.

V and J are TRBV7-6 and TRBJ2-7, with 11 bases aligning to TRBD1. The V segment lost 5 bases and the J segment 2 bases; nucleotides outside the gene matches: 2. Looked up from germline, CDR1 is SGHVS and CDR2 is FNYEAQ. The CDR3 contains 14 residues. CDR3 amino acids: CASSAGQGAYEQYF. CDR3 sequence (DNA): TGTGCCAGCAGCGCGGGACAGGGGGCCTACGAGCAGTACTTC.

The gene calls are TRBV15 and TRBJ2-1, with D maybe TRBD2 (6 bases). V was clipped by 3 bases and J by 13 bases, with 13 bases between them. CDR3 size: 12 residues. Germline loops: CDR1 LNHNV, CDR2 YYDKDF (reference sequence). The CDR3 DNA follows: TGTGCCACCAGCAGTACCCCGGGACTTCAGTTCTTC. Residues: CATSSTPGLQFF.

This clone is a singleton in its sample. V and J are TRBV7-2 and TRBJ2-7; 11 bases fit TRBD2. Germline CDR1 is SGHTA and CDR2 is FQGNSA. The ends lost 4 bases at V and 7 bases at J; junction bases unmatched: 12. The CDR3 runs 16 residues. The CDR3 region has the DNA TGTGCCAGCAGCTCGATAGCCACTAGCGGGAGTCGTGAGCAGTACTTC. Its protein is CASSSIATSGSREQYF.

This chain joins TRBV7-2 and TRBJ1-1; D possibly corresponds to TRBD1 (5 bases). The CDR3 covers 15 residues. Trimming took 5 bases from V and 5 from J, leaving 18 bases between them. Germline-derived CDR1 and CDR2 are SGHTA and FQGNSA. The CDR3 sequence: CASSRTGDGRTEAFF. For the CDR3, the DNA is TGTGCCAGCAGCCGTACGGGGGACGGGAGGACTGAAGCTTTCTTT.

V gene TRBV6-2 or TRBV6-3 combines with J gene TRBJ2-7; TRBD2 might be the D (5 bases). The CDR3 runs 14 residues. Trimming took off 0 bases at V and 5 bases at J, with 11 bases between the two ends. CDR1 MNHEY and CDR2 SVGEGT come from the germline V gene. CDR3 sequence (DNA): TGTGCCAGCAGTTACTCGATCCTGAGGGACGAGCAGTACTTC. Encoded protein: CASSYSILRDEQYF.

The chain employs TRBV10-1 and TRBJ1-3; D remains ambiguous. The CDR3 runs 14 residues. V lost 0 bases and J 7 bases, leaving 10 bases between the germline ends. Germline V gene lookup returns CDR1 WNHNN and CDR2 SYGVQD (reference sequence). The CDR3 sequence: CASSESGVRNTIYF. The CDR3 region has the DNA TGCGCCAGCAGTGAGTCCGGGGTCCGGAACACCATATATTTT.

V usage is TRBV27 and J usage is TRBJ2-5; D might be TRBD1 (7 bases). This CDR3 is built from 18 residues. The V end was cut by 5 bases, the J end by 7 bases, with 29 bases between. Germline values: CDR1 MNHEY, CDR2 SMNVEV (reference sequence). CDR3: CASSRRTTGLRDPGTQYF. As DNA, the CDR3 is TGTGCCAGCAGTAGACGTACGACAGGGTTGCGGGATCCGGGGACCCAGTACTTC.

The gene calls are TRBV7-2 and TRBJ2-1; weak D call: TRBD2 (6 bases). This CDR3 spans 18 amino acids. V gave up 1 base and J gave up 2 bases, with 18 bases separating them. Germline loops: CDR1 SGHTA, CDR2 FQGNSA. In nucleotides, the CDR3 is TGTGCCAGCAGCTTAGGCCCCATAGTTTTAGCGGCCTACAATGAGCAGTTCTTC. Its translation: CASSLGPIVLAAYNEQFF.

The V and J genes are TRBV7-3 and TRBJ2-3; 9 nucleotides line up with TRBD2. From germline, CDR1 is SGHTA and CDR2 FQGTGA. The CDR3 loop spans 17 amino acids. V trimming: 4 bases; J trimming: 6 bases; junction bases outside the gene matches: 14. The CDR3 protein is CASSSIAGGRARDTQYF. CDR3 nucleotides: TGTGCCAGCAGCTCGATCGCCGGCGGGAGGGCCAGGGATACGCAGTATTTT. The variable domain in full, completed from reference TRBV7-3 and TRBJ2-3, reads GAGVSQTPSNKVTEKGKYVELRCDPISGHTALYWYRQSLGQGPEFLIYFQGTGAADDSGLPNDRFFAVRPEGSVSTLKIQRTERGDSAVYLCASSSIAGGRARDTQYFGPGTRLTVL.

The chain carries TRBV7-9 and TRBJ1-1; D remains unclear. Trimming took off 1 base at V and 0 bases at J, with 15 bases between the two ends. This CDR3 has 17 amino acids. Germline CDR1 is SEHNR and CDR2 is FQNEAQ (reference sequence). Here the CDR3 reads CASSLGESGRLNTEAFF. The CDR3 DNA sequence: TGTGCCAGCAGCTTAGGCGAGTCGGGTAGATTGAACACTGAAGCTTTCTTT. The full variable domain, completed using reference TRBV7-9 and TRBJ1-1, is DTGVSQNPRHKITKRGQNVTFRCDPISEHNRLYWYRQTLGQGPEFLTYFQNEAQLEKSRLLSDRFSAERPKGSFSTLEIQRTEQGDSAMYLCASSLGESGRLNTEAFFGQGTRLTVV.

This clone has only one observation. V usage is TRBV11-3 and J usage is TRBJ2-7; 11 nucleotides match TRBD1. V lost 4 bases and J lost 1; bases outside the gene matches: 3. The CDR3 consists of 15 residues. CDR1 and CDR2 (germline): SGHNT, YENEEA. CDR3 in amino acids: CASSYGQGASYEQYF. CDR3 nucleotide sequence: TGTGCCAGCAGCTACGGACAGGGGGCGTCCTACGAGCAGTACTTC.

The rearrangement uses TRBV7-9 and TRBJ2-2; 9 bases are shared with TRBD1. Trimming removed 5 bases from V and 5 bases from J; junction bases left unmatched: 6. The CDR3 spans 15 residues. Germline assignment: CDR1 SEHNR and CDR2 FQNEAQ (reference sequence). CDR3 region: CASSPGTGRTGELFF. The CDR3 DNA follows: TGTGCCAGCAGCCCTGGGACAGGGAGGACCGGGGAGCTGTTTTTT.

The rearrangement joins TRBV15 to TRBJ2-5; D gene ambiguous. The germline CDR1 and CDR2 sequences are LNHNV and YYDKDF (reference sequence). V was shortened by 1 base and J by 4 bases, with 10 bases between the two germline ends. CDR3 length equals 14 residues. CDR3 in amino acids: CATSRVSAGETQYF. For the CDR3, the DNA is TGTGCCACCAGCAGAGTAAGCGCCGGAGAGACCCAGTACTTC.